This T cell receptor (beta chain) was captured by sequencing in a study of blood T cell repertoires in COVID-19. For the study at large: Spain, Italy and the United States supplied samples that represented acute and convalescent COVID-19.

In the authors' workflow: By means of reference gene primer amplification, nucleated cell counts were estimated. Assay used: immunoSEQ multiplex PCR; TCRdb lists only in-frame clones, some missing. Clonal size and the V and J genes are those of that table, whereas D and trimming came from the DNA. The table records more than 250,000 clones, around 87% of them present only once. The V gene's germline CDR1 is MNHEY and CDR2 SVGAGI. V gave up 0 bases and J gave up 2 bases, with 8 bases separating them. CDR3 length equals 15 residues. Individuals aged about 18 to 89 years were recruited from 20 to 25 US areas. Participants had their cohort set by participant-reported clinical history.

The chain employs TRBV6-5 and TRBJ2-1; D perhaps matches TRBD2 (5 bases). This clonotype originated in a woman aged 18-29 years with acute COVID-19. The sample consisted of PBMCs or T cells enriched from blood (not recorded which). Here the CDR3 DNA reads TGTGCCAGCAGTTACTCAGGGAGTGCCTACAATGAGCAGTTCTTC. It specifies CASSYSGSAYNEQFF.